This T cell receptor (beta chain) was identified during a study of CD8+ T cells in alopecia areata. In the study overall: Treated patients were given oral tofacitinib, which was dosed at 5 to 10 mg twice daily.

J gave up 5 bases and V 1 base, and 1 base lay outside the gene matches. CDR1 and CDR2 from the germline V gene are SGHTA and FQGNSA. The CDR3 extends over 14 amino acids. Study conclusions and caveats: Normal scalp showed lower clonality than lesional scalp, especially alopecia totalis/universalis.

Turning to this clone: The target antigen is unknown.

Treatment described: oral pan-JAK inhibitor, 5-10 mg twice daily. Individuals with alopecia areata gave both lesional scalp punch biopsies and peripheral blood for collection. In each case, RNA was isolated and then reverse transcribed into cDNA as the sequencing template. Only in-frame clones appear in the TCRdb table, and some are missing; sequencing was by immunoSEQ multiplex PCR. The sample records approximately 200,000 clones, 45% to 65% being singletons. The TCR originated in a human donor with alopecia areata. The sample in question was CD4+ T cells sorted from blood, obtained at week 4, from a patient treated with tofacitinib. The gene calls are TRBV7-2 and TRBJ2-1, with TRBD2 matching 8 bases. The CDR3 here is CASSLELADNEQFF. The CDR3 nucleotides are TGTGCCAGCAGCTTAGAACTAGCGGACAATGAGCAGTTCTTC.